This TCR beta chain came from a study of vaccination effects on CD4 cells after COVID-19. Study summary: Median timing of post-vaccine samples was 72 days after the second dose.

Using viral peptide pools, the ViraFEST assay grew out antigen-specific CD4+ T cells prior to sequencing. Cultured cells yielded isolated CD4+ T cells after about ten days. As their vaccination, participants received two doses of either BNT162b2 or mRNA-1273. The repertoire was sequenced with immunoSEQ multiplex PCR; TCRdb's copy has only in-frame clones and lacks some. This sample has some 74,000 clones, with approximately 82% found just once. Whole-study findings and limits: Clones that were induced by infection or by vaccine showed marked contraction late after vaccination.

In this sample, this clone turned up a few times. The antigen remains undetermined. This CDR3 is 17 amino acids long. Germline values: CDR1 DFQATT, CDR2 SNEGSKA (reference sequence). V lost 3 bases and J lost 0; bases outside the gene matches: 5. The clonotype was recovered from a human donor who received a COVID-19 vaccine. The rearrangement links TRBV20-1 to TRBJ2-4, with 13 bases that match TRBD2. The sequences come from CD4+ T cells from PBMCs cultured with HCoV-229E spike peptides, collected after COVID-19 vaccination. This CDR3 reads CSASWTSGGLAKNIQYF. In nucleotides, the CDR3 is TGCAGTGCTAGTTGGACTAGCGGGGGACTAGCCAAAAACATTCAGTACTTC.